Following are 21 T cell receptor beta chains from one sample sequenced in a study of OX40 agonist ivuxolimab in advanced cancers. Measured with immunoSEQ multiplex PCR; TCRdb has only the in-frame clones, and not every one. The repertoire holds roughly 86,000 clones, with roughly 90% as singletons. This material consisted of CD4+ or CD8+ T cells sorted from blood, taken in a trial of the OX40 agonist ivuxolimab. These receptors came from an adult with an advanced solid tumor such as melanoma, head and neck, liver or kidney cancer.

The rearrangement links TRBV21-1 to TRBJ1-2; TRBD1, as called in the table, went unchecked against the DNA. TRBV21-1 is classified as a pseudogene. The CDR3 is made up of 18 amino acids. The CDR3 DNA sequence: TGTGCCAGCAGCCTTTGCTTCGGGACAGGGGAGATTAACTATGGCTACACCTTC. Translation: CASSLCFGTGEINYGYTF.

This clone was observed a single time. This chain links TRBV19 with TRBJ1-4; D perhaps matches TRBD1 (5 bases). Trimming shortened V by 5 bases and J by 5 bases, and 12 bases separated the two germline ends. In germline, CDR1 is LNHDA, CDR2 SQIVND (reference sequence). This CDR3 has 14 amino acids. DNA of the CDR3: TGTGCCAGTAGTCGGGGCAGGCGAAATGAAAAACTGTTTTTT. Its protein is CASSRGRRNEKLFF.

The chain carries TRBV11-3 and TRBJ2-7, with D possibly TRBD2 on 5 matching bases. CDR1 and CDR2 from the germline V gene are SGHNT and YENEEA. CDR3 length equals 12 residues. V gave up 5 bases and J gave up 4 bases, with 9 bases separating them. The CDR3 DNA sequence: TGTGCCAGCAGCCCCCGGGGTTACGAGCAGTACTTC. Translated, it gives CASSPRGYEQYF.

The chain recombines TRBV4-1 with TRBJ2-7; 7 nucleotides agree with TRBD2. Germline trimming cut 7 bases from V and 3 bases from J; bases unmatched to any gene: 12. Germline values: CDR1 MGHRA, CDR2 YSYEKL. This CDR3 is 15 amino acids long. The CDR3 DNA sequence: TGCGCCAGCACCCTCTCGGCTAGCGGAAGCTACGAGCAGTACTTC. This codes for CASTLSASGSYEQYF.

The chain joins TRBV7-2 to TRBJ2-1; D remains unclear. The CDR3 runs to 12 residues. Germline CDR1 reads SGHTA; CDR2 reads FQGNSA. The ends were cut back, 3 bases at V and 11 bases at J, with 11 bases in the middle. CDR3: CASSLGWDQQFF. CDR3 coding DNA: TGTGCCAGCAGCTTGGGCTGGGATCAGCAGTTCTTC. Full variable domain (missing parts from reference TRBV7-2 and TRBJ2-1): GAGVSQSPSNKVTEKGKDVELRCDPISGHTALYWYRQSLGQGLEFLIYFQGNSAPDKSGLPSDRFSAERTGGSVSTLTIQRTQQEDSAVYLCASSLGWDQQFFGPGTRLTVL.

V is TRBV7-9 and J is TRBJ2-3, with D possibly called TRBD1 or TRBD2 (5 bases each). Germline CDR1 SEHNR, CDR2 FQNEAQ (reference sequence). CDR3 length: 17 residues. V was clipped by 2 bases and J by 1 base, with 16 bases between them. The CDR3 sequence: CASSLSRTGARTDTQYF. The CDR3 DNA is TGTGCCAGCAGCTTAAGTCGAACCGGGGCTCGCACAGATACGCAGTATTTT.

This clone appeared once. The J gene is TRBJ2-7, the V gene TRBV5-4, with D uncertain. The CDR3 runs to 13 residues. V was cut by 5 bases and J by 0 bases, with 9 bases left in between. CDR1 is SGHNT and CDR2 is YYREEE in the germline V gene (reference sequence). CDR3 sequence reads: CASSLGYSYEQYF. The CDR3 DNA reads TGTGCCAGCAGTCTGGGATACTCCTACGAGCAGTACTTC.

This clone was counted a single time. The CDR3 nucleotides are TGTGCCTGGGACCGGGGACAGCGCATCTCTGGAAACACCATATATTTT. Translation: CAWDRGQRISGNTIYF. The chain carries TRBV30 and TRBJ1-3; 7 bases line up with TRBD1. Germline V CDR1 and CDR2: GTSNPN, SVGIG (reference sequence). This CDR3 region has 16 residues. The junction had 10 bases not matched to a gene; V was cut back by 5 bases and J by 0 bases.

This chain joins TRBV6-5 and TRBJ1-4, with D unclear. Germline V gives CDR1 MNHEY, CDR2 SVGAGI. The CDR3 spans 14 residues. Between the trimmed V and J ends, which lost 0 bases and 8 bases, there was a span of 10 bases. The CDR3 sequence is CASSYSARPEKLFF. The CDR3 DNA reads as TGTGCCAGCAGTTACTCGGCCCGGCCGGAAAAACTGTTTTTT.

The CDR3 spells CASSFFLAGEETQYF. The CDR3 nucleotides are TGTGCCAGCAGCTTTTTTTTAGCGGGAGAAGAGACCCAGTACTTC. The rearrangement joins TRBV7-9 to TRBJ2-5; 9 nucleotides align to TRBD2. This CDR3 has 15 amino acids. J gave up 3 bases and V 3 bases, and 5 bases lay outside the gene matches. Germline CDR1 SEHNR, CDR2 FQNEAQ (reference sequence).

The chain uses TRBV28 and TRBJ2-7, with 9 bases matching TRBD2. Losses at the gene ends were 6 bases for V and 1 base for J; bases not matched to a gene: 4. Germline assignment: CDR1 MDHEN and CDR2 SYDVKM. CDR3 length equals 14 residues. The CDR3 nucleotides read TGTGCCAGCAGGCTAGCGGGGTCTTCCTACGAGCAGTACTTC. Its protein product is CASRLAGSSYEQYF.

V and J are TRBV7-3 and TRBJ2-7, with 7 bases matching TRBD2. From germline, CDR1 is SGHTA and CDR2 FQGTGA. V was clipped by 8 bases and J by 4 bases; unmatched bases: 8. CDR3 size: 13 residues. Here the CDR3 reads CASGAGEWYEQYF. The CDR3 nucleotides read TGTGCCAGCGGGGCGGGAGAATGGTACGAGCAGTACTTC.

This clone occurred once. The rearrangement links TRBV4-3 to TRBJ2-7, with no clear D. CDR1 LGHNA and CDR2 YSLEER come from the germline V gene. The CDR3 has 13 residues. Deletions cut 1 base from V and 3 bases from J, with 7 bases between. In DNA form, the CDR3 reads TGCGCCAGCAGCCAAGCTTATGGCTACGAGCAGTACTTC. It specifies CASSQAYGYEQYF.

A few counts support this clone. The chain combines TRBV10-3 with TRBJ1-5; 9 bases align to TRBD1. CDR3 size: 15 residues. V gave up 4 bases and J gave up 0 bases; unmatched junction bases: 1. The germline V gene encodes CDR1 ENHRY and CDR2 SYGVKD. The DNA of the CDR3 is TGTGCCATCAGTGGGGACAGGGATAGCAATCAGCCCCAGCATTTT. Encoded protein: CAISGDRDSNQPQHF.

This chain uses TRBV11-2 with TRBJ2-1, with TRBD2 as a possible D gene (6 bases). CDR3 length equals 18 residues. The germline CDR1 and CDR2 sequences are SGHAT and FQNNGV. The V end lost 0 bases, the J end lost 4 bases, and 19 bases lay between the germline ends. The CDR3: CASSLDRVGGWAYNEQFF. As DNA, the CDR3 is TGTGCCAGCAGCTTAGATAGAGTGGGAGGTTGGGCATACAATGAGCAGTTCTTC.

This chain links TRBV4-2 with TRBJ2-7; perhaps TRBD2 as D (5 bases). Trimming took off 4 bases at V and 2 bases at J, with 15 bases between the two ends. The CDR3 covers 15 residues. CDR1 is LGHNA and CDR2 is YNFKEQ in the germline V gene. The CDR3: CASSRRGKTPYEQYF. CDR3 coding DNA: TGTGCCAGCAGCCGGCGAGGGAAAACTCCCTACGAGCAGTACTTC.

This clone was seen only once. The chain uses TRBV5-1 and TRBJ2-7; TRBD2 matches 9 bases. Germline V gives CDR1 SGHRS, CDR2 YFSETQ. Unmatched junction bases numbered 13, after V lost 3 bases and J lost 3 bases. This CDR3 contains 17 residues. The CDR3 sequence is CASSSKGGSGSGYEQYF. The DNA of the CDR3 is TGCGCCAGCAGCTCAAAAGGAGGTAGCGGGAGTGGCTACGAGCAGTACTTC.

The gene calls are TRBV6-5 and TRBJ2-6, with D perhaps assigned TRBD1 or TRBD2 (6 bases each). V was shortened by 5 bases and J by 6 bases, with 8 bases between the two germline ends. CDR1 is MNHEY, CDR2 SVGAGI, per germline. The CDR3 length is 13 residues. CDR3 coding DNA: TGTGCCAGCAGTCCGGGGGCGGCCAACGTCCTGACTTTC. The encoded protein is CASSPGAANVLTF.

V gene TRBV2 combines with J gene TRBJ2-7, with D perhaps being TRBD1 or TRBD2 (5 bases each). With 4 bases removed from V and 2 bases from J, the gap between germline ends came to 12 bases. CDR1 and CDR2 from the germline V gene are SNHLY and FYNNEI. This CDR3 is 14 amino acids long. The DNA of the CDR3 is TGTGCCAGCAGTGTAGGGACGGCCCCCTACGAGCAGTACTTC. Its translation is CASSVGTAPYEQYF.

This chain uses TRBV15 with TRBJ2-2, with 7 bases fitting TRBD1. The CDR3 covers 15 residues. CDR1 is LNHNV, CDR2 YYDKDF, per germline (reference sequence). V dropped 4 bases and J dropped 6; count of bases not matched to a gene: 8. The CDR3 sequence: CATSKLDRAAGELFF. The CDR3 coding sequence is TGTGCCACCAGCAAGCTTGACAGGGCTGCCGGGGAGCTGTTTTTT.

A single count supports this clone. The chain links TRBV7-3 to TRBJ2-1; TRBD2 agrees at 15 bases. Germline CDR1 reads SGHTA; CDR2 reads FQGTGA. The trim removed 5 bases at V and 7 bases at J, leaving 6 bases unmatched. The CDR3 contains 16 residues. DNA of the CDR3: TGTGCCAGCAGCCCAAGGGGGACTAGCGGGAGGAATGAGCAGTTCTTC. This encodes CASSPRGTSGRNEQFF.